One sample yielded the 4 T cell receptor beta chains listed below, sequenced in a study of monozygotic twins with inflammatory bowel disease. Each CDR3 protein gets one entry in TCRdb, which reprocessed the 5' RACE reads and gives no DNA. In total, the table holds around 200,000 distinct CDR3 sequences. Sequenced input: blood. The receptors shown here come from a human donor with ulcerative colitis or Crohn's disease, or a healthy co-twin of an affected twin (not recorded which).

The rearrangement joins TRBV20-1 to TRBJ1-6. CDR1 is DFQATT, CDR2 SNEGSKA, per germline (reference sequence). The CDR3 length is 13 residues. CDR3 region: CSAAVSYNSPLHF.

The J gene is TRBJ2-5, the V gene TRBV7-3; checking the TCRdb D call of TRBD2 is not possible without DNA. CDR3 length: 13 residues. The V gene's germline CDR1 is SGHTA and CDR2 FQGTGA. CDR3 sequence: CASSLREGETQYF. The full variable domain, rest sourced from reference TRBV7-3 and TRBJ2-5, is GAGVSQTPSNKVTEKGKYVELRCDPISGHTALYWYRQSLGQGPEFLIYFQGTGAADDSGLPNDRFFAVRPEGSVSTLKIQRTERGDSAVYLCASSLREGETQYFGPGTRLLVL.

V and J are TRBV5-1 and TRBJ1-1; absent DNA, TCRdb's TRBD1 call cannot be checked. This CDR3 spans 16 amino acids. Germline V gene data show CDR1 as SGHRS and CDR2 as YFSETQ. CDR3 sequence reads: CASSLFGASMNTEAFF.

The rearrangement links TRBV7-2 to TRBJ2-3; with no DNA, the TCRdb D assignment of TRBD1 cannot be verified. The V gene's germline CDR1 is SGHTA and CDR2 FQGNSA. There are 17 residues in the CDR3. The CDR3 region is CASSLVGTGWSTDTQYF.